This T cell receptor beta chain comes out of a study of cytomegalovirus exposure and HLA in healthy donors. The CDR3 covers 12 residues. Germline V gene lookup returns CDR1 WNHNN and CDR2 SYGVQD (reference sequence). V lost 6 bases and J 0 bases, leaving 4 bases between the germline ends. PCR primers comprised 60 Vbeta and 13 Jbeta primers. Profiling relied on immunoSEQ multiplex PCR, and the TCRdb table lists in-frame clones only, not all of them. The profile shows 64,000 or so clones, less than 85% of them singletons. Remarks on this clone: In the same sample, other DNA sequences code for this CDR3.

The chain has TRBV10-1 and TRBJ2-3; D gene uncertain. The sample consisted of PBMCs. The clonotype was recovered from a woman in her forties or fifties in good health and CMV-seropositive. The chain's CDR3 is CASSYSTDTQYF. The CDR3 nucleotides read TGCGCCAGCAGCTACAGCACAGATACGCAGTATTTT.